Presented here are 32 T cell receptor beta chains from one specimen sequenced in a study of blood T cells in healthy people across ages. For the second PCR, which ran for roughly 7 to 11 cycles, a sample-barcoded 5' primer and a J-beta primer mix were used. MiXCR, applied by TCRdb to the 5' RACE reads, yields one record per CDR3 protein. Of 1.5 million to 2 million distinct CDR3 sequences detected, roughly 27% appear once; the ten largest clones hold approximately 7.7%. The sample was blood. The receptors originated from a woman in her 30s in good health.

The genes are TRBV7-8 and TRBJ2-1, with 9 bases aligning to TRBD2. Losses at the gene ends were 1 base for V and 9 bases for J; bases not matched to a gene: 7. Germline values: CDR1 SGHVS, CDR2 FQNEAQ. The CDR3 consists of 15 residues. CDR3 nucleotide sequence: TGTGCCAGCAGCTTAGTGCTAGCGGGGAGGGGTGAGCAGTTCTTC. Its protein product is CASSLVLAGRGEQFF.

This clonotype occurred many times. The V and J genes are TRBV29-1 and TRBJ2-5; D unresolved. V was shortened by 5 bases and J by 9 bases, with 16 bases between the two germline ends. This CDR3 has 12 residues. CDR1 is SQVTM, CDR2 ANQGSEA, per germline. The CDR3 nucleotides read TGCAGCGTTATGGGCGCCACCCAGTCCCAGTACTTC. It translates to CSVMGATQSQYF.

This clonotype was observed at least ten times. The chain joins TRBV5-4 to TRBJ2-1; 8 nucleotides align to TRBD2. The V and J ends lost 3 bases and 6 bases, in that order; junction bases with no gene match: 5. Germline V gene data show CDR1 as SGHNT and CDR2 as YYREEE (reference sequence). The CDR3 consists of 14 residues. CDR3 amino acids: CASSSRTSPNEQFF. The CDR3 coding sequence is TGTGCCAGCAGCTCTCGGACTAGCCCCAATGAGCAGTTCTTC.

This clonotype has just a few counts. V usage is TRBV12-5 and J usage is TRBJ1-4, with a weak D call TRBD1 (5 bases). The germline V gene has CDR1 LGHNT and CDR2 FRNRAP. V gave up 6 bases and J gave up 13 bases, with 12 bases separating them. This CDR3 is built from 11 residues. CDR3 nucleotides: TGTGCTAGTGGGGGTCAGGGATTACTGTTTTTT. Translation gives CASGGQGLLFF.

This clonotype occurred a few times. Relative to the germline gene, one junction end is altered; a read error may explain this. The gene calls are TRBV7-2 and TRBJ2-3, with D perhaps matching TRBD1 (6 bases). Germline-derived CDR1 and CDR2 are SGHTA and FQGNSA. This CDR3 has 17 amino acids. This chain's CDR3 is CASSLARGRPSTDTQYF. Here the CDR3 DNA reads TGTGCTAGCAGCTTAGCCAGGGGACGACCGAGCACAGATACGCAGTATTTT.

The chain carries TRBV20-1 and TRBJ2-7; D perhaps matches TRBD2 (5 bases). V lost 6 bases and J lost 0, with 15 bases in between. The CDR3 consists of 14 residues. CDR1 DFQATT and CDR2 SNEGSKA come from the germline V gene (reference sequence). The CDR3 loop reads CSATQRSSSYEQYF. The DNA of the CDR3 is TGCAGTGCCACCCAGCGGTCGAGCTCCTACGAGCAGTACTTC.

The J gene is TRBJ2-5, the V gene TRBV9; D remains unclear. CDR1 SGDLS and CDR2 YYNGEE come from the germline V gene. The CDR3 is made up of 13 amino acids. The V and J ends lost 2 bases and 5 bases respectively, with 10 bases between them. The CDR3 region has the DNA TGTGCCAGCAGCGTGAGGATGGGGGAGACCCAGTACTTC. Protein sequence: CASSVRMGETQYF. The full variable domain, with the rest looked up from reference TRBV9 and TRBJ2-5, is DSGVTQTPKHLITATGQRVTLRCSPRSGDLSVYWYQQSLDQGLQFLIQYYNGEERAKGNILERFSAQQFPDLHSELNLSSLELGDSALYFCASSVRMGETQYFGPGTRLLVL.

The CDR3 region is CSAEGTGAKNIQYF. The DNA for the CDR3 is TGCAGTGCGGAAGGGACAGGGGCAAAAAACATTCAGTACTTC. J is TRBJ2-4 and V is TRBV20-1, with 10 bases fitting TRBD1. The J segment lost 4 bases and the V segment lost 6 bases, leaving 6 bases of the junction unmatched. This CDR3 has 14 residues. CDR1 DFQATT and CDR2 SNEGSKA come from the germline V gene (reference sequence).

The CDR3 loop reads CSASGGVTDTQYF. CDR3 sequence (DNA): TGCAGTGCTAGTGGTGGGGTAACAGATACGCAGTATTTT. The gene calls are TRBV20-1 and TRBJ2-3; D gene uncertain. The CDR3 loop spans 13 amino acids. Germline loops: CDR1 DFQATT, CDR2 SNEGSKA (reference sequence). Trimming pared 3 bases from V and 3 bases from J, leaving 10 bases between.

This clonotype was counted at least ten times. This sequence joins TRBV29-1 and TRBJ2-1, with D tentatively TRBD1 or TRBD2 (5 bases each). V was cut by 0 bases and J by 6 bases, with 15 bases left in between. This CDR3 region has 15 residues. The germline V gene encodes CDR1 SQVTM and CDR2 ANQGSEA. CDR3 in DNA: TGCAGCGTTGAAGATCGGGGCCCCCTTGCCAATGAGCAGTTCTTC. Its translation: CSVEDRGPLANEQFF.

A remark on this clonotype: An end of the junction does not agree with germline; a read error may underlie this. This chain links TRBV7-9 with TRBJ2-7; no clear D gene. CDR3 length: 12 amino acids. Germline-derived CDR1 and CDR2 are SEHNR and FQNEAQ (reference sequence). The CDR3 region has the DNA TGTGCCAGCAACTTAGCCGTCGGCGAGCAGTACTTC. This sequence encodes CASNLAVGEQYF.

The chain links TRBV5-1 to TRBJ2-2; the match to TRBD1 covers 8 bases. Germline V gives CDR1 SGHRS, CDR2 YFSETQ. The junction had 3 bases not matched to a gene; V was cut back by 3 bases and J by 5 bases. The CDR3 runs to 14 residues. This CDR3 reads CASSWDRRTGELFF. CDR3 bases: TGCGCCAGCAGCTGGGACAGGCGGACCGGGGAGCTGTTTTTT.

This clonotype has more than one count but fewer than ten. The J gene is TRBJ2-1, the V gene TRBV18; 10 bases fit TRBD2. The CDR3 length is 16 residues. Germline V gene lookup returns CDR1 KGHSH and CDR2 LQKENI. After removal of 0 bases from V and 6 bases from J, the junction contained 5 bases not matched to a gene. CDR3 region: CASSPPELAGSNEQFF. CDR3 in DNA: TGTGCCAGCTCACCACCAGAACTAGCGGGATCCAATGAGCAGTTCTTC.

Only a few counts were recorded for this clonotype. The V gene is TRBV6-5, the J gene TRBJ2-1; no firm D call. The CDR3 sequence is 13 residues long. V was clipped by 4 bases and J by 9 bases, with 13 bases between them. Germline V CDR1 and CDR2: MNHEY, SVGAGI. The CDR3 loop is CASSCSIGSEQFF. For the CDR3, the DNA is TGTGCCAGCAGTTGCTCGATTGGCAGTGAGCAGTTCTTC.

This clonotype has ten or more counts. The V call is TRBV6-2 or TRBV6-3, the J call TRBJ1-2; 7 bases fit TRBD1. The CDR3 runs to 14 residues. CDR1 MNHEY and CDR2 SVGEGT come from the germline V gene. V trimming: 6 bases; J trimming: 4 bases; junction bases outside the gene matches: 8. The CDR3 DNA follows: TGTGCCAGCAGGAGGACAGGAGCTCTCTATGGCTACACCTTC. Translating it yields CASRRTGALYGYTF.

On this clonotype: The junction shows a germline mismatch at one end, possibly a read error. The rearrangement uses TRBV5-6 and TRBJ1-1, with D possibly being TRBD1 (5 bases). This CDR3 has 16 residues. Germline assignment: CDR1 SGHDT and CDR2 YYEEEE. The CDR3 is CSSRTGPGIEHPEAFF. The CDR3 DNA follows: TGTTCCAGCAGAACAGGACCGGGGATTGAGCACCCTGAAGCTTTCTTT.

This chain joins TRBV4-3 and TRBJ2-1, with 7 bases fitting TRBD2. The CDR3 is 13 residues long. The V gene end was trimmed by 0 bases and the J gene end by 12 bases; junction bases not matched to a gene: 5. Germline assignment: CDR1 LGHNA and CDR2 YSLEER. CDR3 in DNA: TGCGCCAGCAGCCAAGATCCCCTAGCGGTGCAGTTCTTC. It is translated as CASSQDPLAVQFF.

The chain has TRBV28 and TRBJ1-1, with 9 nucleotides matching TRBD1. In germline, CDR1 is MDHEN, CDR2 SYDVKM. This CDR3 has 16 residues. V dropped 5 bases and J dropped 0; count of bases not matched to a gene: 7. This chain's CDR3 is CASSQEQGALNTEAFF. The CDR3 coding sequence is TGTGCCAGCAGTCAGGAACAGGGGGCACTGAACACTGAAGCTTTCTTT.

The chain uses TRBV7-9 and TRBJ2-7; the D gene is possibly TRBD1 (6 bases). V gave up 6 bases and J gave up 9 bases, with 15 bases separating them. Germline V lookup: CDR1 SEHNR, CDR2 FQNEAQ (reference sequence). The CDR3 runs 12 residues. The CDR3 loop is CASSYDRSAQYF. The DNA for the CDR3 is TGTGCCAGCAGTTACGACAGGTCCGCGCAGTACTTC.

In the case of this clonotype: A much larger clone lies one base from this, so it may be a read error. The chain is built from TRBV2 and TRBJ2-1; possibly TRBD2 for D (6 bases). Germline CDR1 is SNHLY and CDR2 is FYNNEI. The CDR3 consists of 15 residues. V lost 10 bases and J 3 bases, leaving 19 bases between the germline ends. The CDR3 loop is CANSPGASIYNEQFF. The CDR3 region has the DNA TGTGCCAACTCTCCGGGAGCGTCTATCTACAATGAGCAGTTCTTC.

This sequence joins TRBV12-3 or TRBV12-4 and TRBJ1-4; TRBD1 matches at 7 bases. There are 14 residues in the CDR3. J was trimmed by 7 bases and V by 10 bases; bases with no gene match: 12. DNA of the CDR3: TGTGCCAACAACACCGACAGGGCCCTTGAAAAACTGTTTTTT. The encoded protein is CANNTDRALEKLFF.

V and J are TRBV27 and TRBJ2-7; perhaps TRBD1 as D (5 bases). The CDR3 spans 15 residues. Germline V gene data show CDR1 as MNHEY and CDR2 as SMNVEV (reference sequence). Trimming took off 6 bases at V and 10 bases at J, with 25 bases between the two ends. CDR3 DNA sequence: TGTGCCAGCAGCTTGGACCAGGGCACCTATAATACCCAGTACTTC. Translated: CASSLDQGTYNTQYF.

About this clonotype: This may arise from a read error, as a much more abundant clone is one base away. The chain couples TRBV12-3 or TRBV12-4 to TRBJ2-7; D may correspond to TRBD1 or TRBD2 (5 bases each). There are 13 residues in the CDR3. V was pared by 0 bases and J by 7 bases, with 10 bases between. The CDR3 protein is CASSLARGVEQYF. The DNA of the CDR3 is TGTGCCAGCAGTTTAGCGCGAGGGGTTGAGCAGTACTTC.

This clonotype came up a few times. V gene TRBV20-1 combines with J gene TRBJ1-6, with D unresolved. Germline V gives CDR1 DFQATT, CDR2 SNEGSKA (reference sequence). The CDR3 length is 11 residues. V was shortened by 5 bases and J by 15 bases, with 14 bases between the two germline ends. The CDR3 region has the DNA TGCAGTGCTCGGGAGTTTGGTGACCTCCACTTT. Its translation: CSAREFGDLHF.

This clonotype was detected once. Because the CDR3's place on the DNA is in doubt, the DNA is left out and the CDR3 is given as listed by TCRdb. The chain couples TRBV7-2 to TRBJ2-6; TRBD1 is taken as the D call from the table, unchecked against the DNA. Counting both end residues, the CDR3 totals 17 amino acids. Germline lookup yields CDR1 SGHTA and CDR2 FQGNSA. The CDR3 is CASSWGQGAAGANVRTF.

This clonotype was found once. The rearrangement joins TRBV13 to TRBJ2-3; 7 nucleotides match TRBD2. Germline-derived CDR1 and CDR2 are PRHDT and FYEKMQ (reference sequence). Trimming cost V 2 bases and J 5 bases; bases outside gene matches: 10. The CDR3 has 16 amino acids. CDR3 region: CASSLRRESSRDTQYF. The CDR3 DNA follows: TGTGCCAGCAGCTTACGGCGGGAGTCATCTCGAGATACGCAGTATTTT. Full variable domain (rest looked up from reference TRBV13 and TRBJ2-3): AAGVIQSPRHLIKEKRETATLKCYPIPRHDTVYWYQQGPGQDPQFLISFYEKMQSDKGSIPDRFSAQQFSDYHSELNMSSLELGDSALYFCASSLRRESSRDTQYFGPGTRLTVL.

This chain links TRBV29-1 with TRBJ1-2; D may be TRBD1 (5 bases). The germline V and J ends were trimmed by 1 base and 8 bases, with 20 bases remaining between them. Germline V gene sequence: CDR1 SQVTM, CDR2 ANQGSEA. The CDR3 is 15 amino acids. The CDR3 spells CSVEGGDRGPGGYTF. The CDR3 DNA reads as TGCAGCGTTGAAGGGGGGGACCGGGGCCCTGGGGGCTACACCTTC.

The V gene is TRBV7-9, the J gene TRBJ2-7, with TRBD1 as a possible D gene (6 bases). The CDR3 is 13 residues long. V was clipped by 5 bases and J by 5 bases, with 13 bases between them. The germline CDR1 and CDR2 sequences are SEHNR and FQNEAQ (reference sequence). CDR3 nucleotides: TGTGCCAGCAGCGACCCCAGGACAGACGAGCAGTACTTC. It codes for CASSDPRTDEQYF.

The J gene is TRBJ1-6, the V gene TRBV6-6, with D tentatively TRBD1 (6 bases). CDR1 is MNHNY, CDR2 SVGAGI, per germline (reference sequence). The CDR3 totals 14 residues. V lost 6 bases to trimming and J lost 10 bases, with 16 bases between them. CDR3 coding DNA: TGTGCCAGCAGCCAACGTAGGGGGGAGTCACCCCTCCACTTT. Encoded protein: CASSQRRGESPLHF.

This chain links TRBV7-2 with TRBJ1-5, with D hard to call. CDR1 and CDR2 from the germline V gene are SGHTA and FQGNSA. The CDR3 totals 13 residues. The V end was cut by 4 bases, the J end by 7 bases, with 11 bases between. The CDR3 DNA reads as TGTGCCAGCAGCTCGGAAGTTCGCCAGCCCCAGCATTTT. Translating gives CASSSEVRQPQHF.

This clonotype occurred many times. This chain uses TRBV12-3 or TRBV12-4 with TRBJ1-2; TRBD1 is a possible D gene (6 bases). This CDR3 contains 13 residues. Trimming took off 5 bases at V and 4 bases at J, with 11 bases between the two ends. CDR3 DNA: TGTGCCAGCAGTCAACAGGGTAGCTATGGCTACACCTTC. Translating it yields CASSQQGSYGYTF.

This clonotype was recorded only once. This chain uses TRBV12-3 or TRBV12-4 with TRBJ2-5; D is possibly TRBD2 (6 bases). This CDR3 region has 15 residues. V lost 6 bases and J 11 bases, leaving 25 bases between the germline ends. CDR3 nucleotides: TGTGCCAGCAGGAACCGGGACTTCCGTCCAAATGAGCAGTACTTC. Translated, it gives CASRNRDFRPNEQYF.